This TCR beta chain stems from a study of cytomegalovirus exposure and HLA in healthy donors. Vbeta (60) and Jbeta (13) primers were used in the PCR. Generated by immunoSEQ multiplex PCR, the TCRdb table keeps only in-frame clones and is missing some. Of roughly 140,000 clones in the sample, over 75% were seen once. The CDR3 covers 13 residues. V shed 5 bases and J shed 4 bases, with 12 bases lying between them. CDR1 and CDR2 from the germline V gene are MNHEY and SMNVEV (reference sequence). V and J are TRBV27 and TRBJ2-7; a weak D match, TRBD2 (5 bases). The source of this sequence is a woman younger than 45 in good health and CMV-seronegative. The sequenced material came from PBMCs. The CDR3 loop is CASSPTTGYEQYF. The CDR3 nucleotides read TGTGCCAGCAGTCCAACGACGGGGTACGAGCAGTACTTC.